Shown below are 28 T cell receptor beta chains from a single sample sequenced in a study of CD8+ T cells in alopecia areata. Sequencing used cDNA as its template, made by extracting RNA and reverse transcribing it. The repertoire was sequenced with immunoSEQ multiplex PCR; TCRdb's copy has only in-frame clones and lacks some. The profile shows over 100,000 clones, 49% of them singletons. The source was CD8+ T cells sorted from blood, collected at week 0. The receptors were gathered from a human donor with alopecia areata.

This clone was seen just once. Here the CDR3 reads CASSESGGSYEQYF. The CDR3 DNA follows: TGTGCCAGCAGTGAGTCAGGGGGCTCCTACGAGCAGTACTTC. The chain couples TRBV25-1 to TRBJ2-7, with TRBD1 matching 7 bases. The CDR3 sequence is 14 residues long. J was trimmed by 0 bases and V by 3 bases; bases with no gene match: 2. Germline values: CDR1 MGHDK, CDR2 SYGVNS.

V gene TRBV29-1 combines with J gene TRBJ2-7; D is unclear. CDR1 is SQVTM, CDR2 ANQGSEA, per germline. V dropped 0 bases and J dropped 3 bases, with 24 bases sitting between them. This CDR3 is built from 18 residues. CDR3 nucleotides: TGCAGCGTTGAAGATCCCGGGCCAGGCTTTTTGTTTGGCTACGAGCAGTACTTC. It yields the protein CSVEDPGPGFLFGYEQYF.

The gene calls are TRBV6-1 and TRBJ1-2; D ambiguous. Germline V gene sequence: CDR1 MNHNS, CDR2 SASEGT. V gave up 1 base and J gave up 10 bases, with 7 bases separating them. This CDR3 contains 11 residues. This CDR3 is CASSEGIVYTF. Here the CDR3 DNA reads TGTGCCAGCAGTGAAGGGATCGTCTACACCTTC.

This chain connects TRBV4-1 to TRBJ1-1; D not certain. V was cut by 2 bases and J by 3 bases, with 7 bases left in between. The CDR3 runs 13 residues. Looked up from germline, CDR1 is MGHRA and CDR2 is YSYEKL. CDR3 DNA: TGCGCCAGCAGCCAACCCCAGTACACTGAAGCTTTCTTT. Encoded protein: CASSQPQYTEAFF.

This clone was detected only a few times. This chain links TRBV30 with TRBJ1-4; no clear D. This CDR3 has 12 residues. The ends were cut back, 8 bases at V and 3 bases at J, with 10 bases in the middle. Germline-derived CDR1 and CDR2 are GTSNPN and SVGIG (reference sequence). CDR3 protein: CALPGANEKLFF. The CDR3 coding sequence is TGTGCCCTTCCGGGTGCTAATGAAAAACTGTTTTTT.

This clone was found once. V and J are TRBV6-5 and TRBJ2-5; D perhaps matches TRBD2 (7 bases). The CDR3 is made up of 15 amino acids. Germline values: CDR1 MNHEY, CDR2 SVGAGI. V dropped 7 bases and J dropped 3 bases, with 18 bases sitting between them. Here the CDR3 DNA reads TGTGCCAGCAACCCCATAGGGGGGGCGAAAGAGACCCAGTACTTC. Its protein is CASNPIGGAKETQYF.

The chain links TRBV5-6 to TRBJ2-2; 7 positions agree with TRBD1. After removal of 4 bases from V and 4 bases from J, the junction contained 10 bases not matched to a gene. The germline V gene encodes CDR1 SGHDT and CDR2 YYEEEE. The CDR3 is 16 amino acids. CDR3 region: CASSPDRTWVTGELFF. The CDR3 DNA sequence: TGTGCCAGCAGCCCGGACAGGACTTGGGTCACCGGGGAGCTGTTTTTT.

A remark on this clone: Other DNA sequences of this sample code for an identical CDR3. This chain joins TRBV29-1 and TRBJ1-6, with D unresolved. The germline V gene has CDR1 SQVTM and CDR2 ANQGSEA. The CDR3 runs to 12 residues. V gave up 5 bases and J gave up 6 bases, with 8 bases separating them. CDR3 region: CSVLDGNSPLHF. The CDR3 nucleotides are TGCAGCGTTCTCGATGGTAATTCACCCCTCCACTTT.

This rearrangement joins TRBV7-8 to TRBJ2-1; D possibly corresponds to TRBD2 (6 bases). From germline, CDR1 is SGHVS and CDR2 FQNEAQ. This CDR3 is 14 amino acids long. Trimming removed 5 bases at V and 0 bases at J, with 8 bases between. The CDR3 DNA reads TGTGCCAGCAGCGTTAGCGGCTCCTACAATGAGCAGTTCTTC. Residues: CASSVSGSYNEQFF.

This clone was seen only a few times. CDR3 in amino acids: CSVEGIPEKGSYEQYF. The CDR3 DNA follows: TGCAGCGTTGAAGGCATCCCCGAGAAAGGGTCCTACGAGCAGTACTTC. The chain joins TRBV29-1 to TRBJ2-5; no clear D gene. The J call may be in error: the DNA end matches TRBJ2-7 better. The CDR3 runs 16 residues. Germline CDR1 is SQVTM and CDR2 is ANQGSEA.

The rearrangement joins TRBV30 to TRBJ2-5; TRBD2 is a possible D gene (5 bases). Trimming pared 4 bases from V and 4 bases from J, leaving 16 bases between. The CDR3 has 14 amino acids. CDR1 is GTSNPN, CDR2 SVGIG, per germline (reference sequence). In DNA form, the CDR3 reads TGTGCCTGGATAAGCGGTGGCGAGGGAGAGACCCAGTACTTC. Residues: CAWISGGEGETQYF.

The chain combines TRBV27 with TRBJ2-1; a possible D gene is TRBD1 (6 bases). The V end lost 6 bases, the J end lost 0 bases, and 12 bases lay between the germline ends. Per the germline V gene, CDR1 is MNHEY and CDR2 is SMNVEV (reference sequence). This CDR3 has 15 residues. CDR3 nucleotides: TGTGCCAGCAGGAACAGGGCCAGCTCCTACAATGAGCAGTTCTTC. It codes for CASRNRASSYNEQFF.

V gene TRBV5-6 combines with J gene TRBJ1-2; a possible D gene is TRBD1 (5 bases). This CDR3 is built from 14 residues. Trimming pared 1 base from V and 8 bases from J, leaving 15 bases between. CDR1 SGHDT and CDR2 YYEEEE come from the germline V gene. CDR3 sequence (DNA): TGTGCCAGCAGCTTGAATCCGGGGACCGAGGGCTACACCTTC. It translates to CASSLNPGTEGYTF.

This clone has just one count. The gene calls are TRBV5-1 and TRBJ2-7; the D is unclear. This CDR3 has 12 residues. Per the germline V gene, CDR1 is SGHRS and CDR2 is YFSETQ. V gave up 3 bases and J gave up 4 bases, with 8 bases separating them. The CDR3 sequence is CASSSEEYEQYF. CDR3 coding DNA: TGCGCCAGCAGCTCGGAAGAGTACGAGCAGTACTTC.

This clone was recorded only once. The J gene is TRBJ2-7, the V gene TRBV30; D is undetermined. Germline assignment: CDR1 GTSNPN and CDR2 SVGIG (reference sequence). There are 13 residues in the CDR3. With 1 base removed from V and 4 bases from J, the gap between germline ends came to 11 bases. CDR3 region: CAWSGRNLYEQYF. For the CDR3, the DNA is TGTGCCTGGAGTGGGCGGAATCTGTACGAGCAGTACTTC.

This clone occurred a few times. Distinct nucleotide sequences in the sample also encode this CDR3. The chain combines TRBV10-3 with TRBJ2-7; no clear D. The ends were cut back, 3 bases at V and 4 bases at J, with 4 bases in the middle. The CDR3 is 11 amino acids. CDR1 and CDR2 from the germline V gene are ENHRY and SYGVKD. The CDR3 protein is CAISEGYEQYF. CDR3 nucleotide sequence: TGTGCCATCAGTGAAGGGTACGAGCAGTACTTC.

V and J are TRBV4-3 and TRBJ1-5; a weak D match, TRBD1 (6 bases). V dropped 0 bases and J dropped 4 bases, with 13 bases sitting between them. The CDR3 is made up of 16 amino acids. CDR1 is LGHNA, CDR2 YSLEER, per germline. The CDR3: CASSQERGQNNQPQHF. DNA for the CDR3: TGCGCCAGCAGCCAAGAACGAGGACAGAATAATCAGCCCCAGCATTTT.

Here the CDR3 DNA reads TGCAGCGGGCGGACAGGAGTTACCTACAATGAGCAGTTCTTC. Translation: CSGRTGVTYNEQFF. The chain recombines TRBV29-1 with TRBJ2-1, with 7 bases identical to TRBD1. This CDR3 is 14 amino acids long. V trimming: 7 bases; J trimming: 2 bases; junction bases outside the gene matches: 8. Germline V gene lookup returns CDR1 SQVTM and CDR2 ANQGSEA.

The CDR3 coding sequence is TGTGCCAGCAGTCAGAACAGGGAAGGAAACTATGGCTACACCTTC. It translates to CASSQNREGNYGYTF. The V gene is TRBV7-2, the J gene TRBJ1-2; D perhaps matches TRBD1 (6 bases). The CDR3 covers 15 residues. Per germline, CDR1 SGHTA and CDR2 FQGNSA. Between the trimmed V and J ends, which lost 6 bases and 2 bases, there was a span of 16 bases.

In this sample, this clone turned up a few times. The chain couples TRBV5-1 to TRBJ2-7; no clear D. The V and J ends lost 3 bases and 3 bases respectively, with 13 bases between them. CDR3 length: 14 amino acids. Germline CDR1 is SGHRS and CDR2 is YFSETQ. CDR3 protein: CASSYDIRIYEQYF. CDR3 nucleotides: TGCGCCAGCAGCTATGACATTCGGATCTACGAGCAGTACTTC.

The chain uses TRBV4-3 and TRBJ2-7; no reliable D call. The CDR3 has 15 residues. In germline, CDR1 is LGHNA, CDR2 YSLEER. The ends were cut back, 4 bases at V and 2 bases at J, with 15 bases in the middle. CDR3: CASSPDEESAYEQYF. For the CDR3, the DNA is TGCGCCAGCAGCCCGGATGAGGAATCTGCCTACGAGCAGTACTTC.

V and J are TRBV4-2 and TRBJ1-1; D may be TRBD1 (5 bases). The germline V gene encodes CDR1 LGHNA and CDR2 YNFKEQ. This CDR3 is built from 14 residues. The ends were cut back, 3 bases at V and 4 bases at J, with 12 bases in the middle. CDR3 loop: CASSQEWGFTEAFF. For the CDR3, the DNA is TGTGCCAGCAGCCAGGAATGGGGGTTCACTGAAGCTTTCTTT.

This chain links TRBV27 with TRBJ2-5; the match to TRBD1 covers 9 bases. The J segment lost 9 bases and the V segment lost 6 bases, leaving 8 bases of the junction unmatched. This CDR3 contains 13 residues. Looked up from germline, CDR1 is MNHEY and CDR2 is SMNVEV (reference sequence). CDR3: CASSPMGQGAQYF. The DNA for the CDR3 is TGTGCCAGCAGCCCCATGGGACAGGGTGCCCAGTACTTC.

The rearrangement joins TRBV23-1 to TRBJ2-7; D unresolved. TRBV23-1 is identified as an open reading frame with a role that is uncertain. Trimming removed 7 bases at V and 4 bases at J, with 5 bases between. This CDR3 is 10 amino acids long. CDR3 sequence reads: CASNYYEQYF. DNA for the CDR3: TGCGCCAGCAATTATTACGAGCAGTACTTC.

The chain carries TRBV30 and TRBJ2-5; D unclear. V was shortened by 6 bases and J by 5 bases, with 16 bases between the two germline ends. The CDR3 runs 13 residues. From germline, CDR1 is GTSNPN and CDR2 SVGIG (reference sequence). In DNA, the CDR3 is TGTGCCTGCAATCAAGGTTTTGGGGAGACCCAGTACTTC. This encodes CACNQGFGETQYF.

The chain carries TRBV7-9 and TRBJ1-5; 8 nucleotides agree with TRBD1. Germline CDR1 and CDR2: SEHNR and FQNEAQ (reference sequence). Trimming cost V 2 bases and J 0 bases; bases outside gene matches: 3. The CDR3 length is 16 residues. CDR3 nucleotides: TGTGCCAGCAGCTTAATGGGACAGGATAGCAATCAGCCCCAGCATTTT. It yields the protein CASSLMGQDSNQPQHF.

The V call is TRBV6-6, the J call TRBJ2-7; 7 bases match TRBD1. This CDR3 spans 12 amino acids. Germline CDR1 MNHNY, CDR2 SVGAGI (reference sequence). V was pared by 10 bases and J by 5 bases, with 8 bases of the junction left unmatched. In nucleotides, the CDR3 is TGTGCCATAGGGGGCGTTCCGCACGAGCAGTACTTC. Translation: CAIGGVPHEQYF.

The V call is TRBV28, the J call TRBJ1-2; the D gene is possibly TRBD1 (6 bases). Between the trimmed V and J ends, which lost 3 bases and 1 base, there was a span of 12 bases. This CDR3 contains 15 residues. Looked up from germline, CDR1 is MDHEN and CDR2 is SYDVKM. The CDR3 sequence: CASSFPGEVNYGYTF. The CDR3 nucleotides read TGTGCCAGCAGTTTCCCAGGGGAAGTTAACTATGGCTACACCTTC.